This T cell receptor beta chain was recovered during a study of tumor and adjacent non-tumor tissue in lung cancer. Study summary: Stage I to III disease affected roughly 10 men and 5 women aged about 31 to 85. Samples averaged around 4 million productive TCRbeta reads each.

This CDR3 is 16 amino acids long. CDR1 is DFQATT, CDR2 SNEGSKA, per germline (reference sequence). On this clonotype: The junction departs from the called germline gene at one end, perhaps through a read error.

This sample's RNA came from whole unsorted tissue. The normal lung tissue was taken more than 3 cm from the tumor edge. Newly diagnosed lung cancer patients had thoracic surgery in China, August–late 2014, without prior chemotherapy. A modified ARM-PCR protocol with three rounds of nested PCR amplified TCRbeta. One entry per CDR3 protein, called by TCRdb with MiXCR from the multiplex PCR reads. This table has approximately 100,000 distinct CDR3 sequences, over 55% appearing once. This sequence originates from a man aged 30 to 39 with non-small cell lung cancer. This chain connects TRBV20-1 to TRBJ2-7; D may be TRBD1 (6 bases). The material sequenced was distant non-tumor lung tissue. CDR3 DNA sequence: TGCAGTGCTAGTGACCCTTGGGACACACTTTCCTACGAGCAGTGCTTC. Residues: CSASDPWDTLSYEQCF.